This TCR beta chain was found in a study of cytomegalovirus exposure and HLA in healthy donors. Regarding this clone: The antigen remains unidentified.

J gave up 7 bases and V 5 bases, and 4 bases lay outside the gene matches. The CDR3 is made up of 13 amino acids. CDR1 and CDR2 (germline): SEHNR, FQNEAQ (reference sequence). Study-wide findings and caveats: Reports indicated that the classifier achieved high specificity and sensitivity in diagnosing cytomegalovirus status. Rarity marked most TCR sequences, yet some public TCRs occurred in many donors. Some TCR beta chains (over 150 of them) were listed as cytomegalovirus-associated.

Clones were sequenced by immunoSEQ multiplex PCR, and TCRdb holds only the in-frame ones, with some missing. The table lists under 300,000 clones, around 87% of them singletons. This clonotype was sampled from a woman aged 18-29 years in good health and CMV-seronegative. What was sequenced was PBMCs. The chain links TRBV7-9 to TRBJ1-1; 10 bases fit TRBD1. In DNA form, the CDR3 reads TGTGCCAGCAGCCTCGACAGGGGGCTTGAAGCTTTCTTT. Translated, it gives CASSLDRGLEAFF.